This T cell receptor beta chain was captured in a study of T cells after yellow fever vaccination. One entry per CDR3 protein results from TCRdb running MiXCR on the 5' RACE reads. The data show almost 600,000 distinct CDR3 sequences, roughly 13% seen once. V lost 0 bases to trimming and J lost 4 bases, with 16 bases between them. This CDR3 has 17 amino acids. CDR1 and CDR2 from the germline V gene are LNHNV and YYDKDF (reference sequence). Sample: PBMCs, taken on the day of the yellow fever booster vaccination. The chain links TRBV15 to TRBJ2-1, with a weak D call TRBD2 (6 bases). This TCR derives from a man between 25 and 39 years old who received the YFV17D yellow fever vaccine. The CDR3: CATSREIRLGRYNEQFF. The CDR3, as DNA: TGTGCCACCAGCAGAGAGATAAGACTAGGGCGGTACAATGAGCAGTTCTTC.